The 26 T cell receptor beta chains presented below share a single source sample, sequenced in a study of blood T cell repertoires in COVID-19. Assay used: immunoSEQ multiplex PCR; TCRdb lists only in-frame clones, some missing. The data hold fewer than 250,000 clones, with around 85% observed a single time. Source material: PBMCs or T cells enriched from blood (not recorded which). The receptor source for this set is a woman between 50 and 59 years old with acute COVID-19.

The V gene is TRBV30, the J gene TRBJ2-3; 7 positions match TRBD1. The ends lost 1 base at V and 0 bases at J; junction bases unmatched: 7. CDR1 and CDR2 from the germline V gene are GTSNPN and SVGIG (reference sequence). The CDR3 runs to 16 residues. CDR3 DNA sequence: TGTGCCTGGAGTGGAGACAGGGTCCCTAGCACAGATACGCAGTATTTT. Its protein is CAWSGDRVPSTDTQYF.

The rearrangement joins TRBV7-2 to TRBJ1-5; tentative D call: TRBD1 (5 bases). This CDR3 contains 14 residues. Deletions cut 0 bases from V and 11 bases from J, with 14 bases between. Germline CDR1 SGHTA, CDR2 FQGNSA. CDR3 sequence: CASSLAWEGITQHF. DNA for the CDR3: TGTGCCAGCAGCTTAGCGTGGGAGGGGATCACCCAGCATTTT.

This sequence joins TRBV21-1 and TRBJ1-6; no DNA check was done on the table's D call, TRBD1. TRBV21-1 represents a pseudogene. This CDR3 is 14 amino acids long. CDR3 sequence: CASHRTGRDSPLHF. The CDR3 DNA is TGTGCCAGCCACCGGACAGGGAGGGATTCACCCCTCCACTTT.

This chain joins TRBV30 and TRBJ1-2, with 8 bases that match TRBD1. Germline V gives CDR1 GTSNPN, CDR2 SVGIG (reference sequence). The CDR3 spans 15 residues. V shed 4 bases and J 2 bases; nucleotides not matched to a gene: 9. CDR3 amino acids: CAWIPGQGRNYGYTF. As DNA, the CDR3 is TGTGCCTGGATCCCCGGACAGGGAAGGAACTATGGCTACACCTTC.

V and J are TRBV7-2 and TRBJ1-2; D not resolved. Trimming stripped 3 bases from V and 8 bases from J, with 13 bases between. CDR1 and CDR2 (germline): SGHTA, FQGNSA. CDR3 length: 13 amino acids. CDR3 nucleotides: TGTGCCAGCAGCTTGGCCAGCTCGGGAGGCTACACCTTC. This sequence encodes CASSLASSGGYTF.

The V call is TRBV5-4, the J call TRBJ2-7; 7 bases fit TRBD1. The germline gives CDR1 SGHNT, CDR2 YYREEE (reference sequence). The CDR3 is 15 amino acids. The V and J ends lost 4 bases and 7 bases, in that order; junction bases with no gene match: 14. In nucleotides, the CDR3 is TGTGCCAGCAGCCCGCCCGGGGCCACAGGGGATGAGCAGTACTTC. Protein product: CASSPPGATGDEQYF.

The chain employs TRBV2 and TRBJ1-2, with D maybe TRBD1 (6 bases). Trimming removed 6 bases at V and 0 bases at J, with 17 bases between. Germline V gives CDR1 SNHLY, CDR2 FYNNEI. There are 16 residues in the CDR3. CDR3 amino acids: CASRKGGTVANYGYTF. CDR3 sequence (DNA): TGTGCCAGCAGAAAAGGGGGTACAGTTGCTAACTATGGCTACACCTTC.

Notes on this clone: The same CDR3 is also encoded by other DNA sequences in this sample. The chain is built from TRBV18 and TRBJ1-3; 12 bases map to TRBD1. This CDR3 comprises 16 residues. V shed 3 bases and J 4 bases; nucleotides not matched to a gene: 4. Germline V gene lookup returns CDR1 KGHSH and CDR2 LQKENI. The CDR3 loop is CASSPGQGASGNTIYF. The CDR3 bases are TGTGCCAGCTCACCGGGACAGGGGGCCTCCGGAAACACCATATATTTT.

The gene calls are TRBV5-1 and TRBJ2-1, with D perhaps matching TRBD1 (6 bases). V was pared by 0 bases and J by 6 bases, with 10 bases between. Germline V lookup: CDR1 SGHRS, CDR2 YFSETQ. CDR3 length: 14 amino acids. The CDR3 bases are TGCGCCAGCAGCTTGGGGGGGCAGATCAATGAGCAGTTCTTC. As protein: CASSLGGQINEQFF.

This chain links TRBV3-1 (or the pseudogene TRBV3-2) with TRBJ1-1; weak D call: TRBD1 (6 bases). CDR1 and CDR2 (germline): LGHDT, YNNKEL (reference sequence). The ends were cut back, 6 bases at V and 5 bases at J, with 22 bases in the middle. The CDR3 contains 16 residues. The CDR3 sequence is CASRPWWGPDRTEAFF. As DNA, the CDR3 is TGTGCCAGCAGACCGTGGTGGGGGCCGGATCGGACTGAAGCTTTCTTT.

CDR3 loop: CASSQSPPAGGSTQYF. DNA of the CDR3: TGTGCCAGCAGCCAAAGCCCCCCCGCGGGGGGTTCTACGCAGTATTTT. The genes are TRBV7-2 and TRBJ2-3, with 8 bases identical to TRBD2. Losses at the gene ends were 5 bases for V and 8 bases for J; bases not matched to a gene: 15. Germline assignment: CDR1 SGHTA and CDR2 FQGNSA. The CDR3 sequence is 16 residues long.

The V and J genes are TRBV4-3 and TRBJ2-2, with 9 positions matching TRBD1. V shed 2 bases, J shed 0 bases, and the junction held 13 bases outside the gene matches. Germline V gene lookup returns CDR1 LGHNA and CDR2 YSLEER. This CDR3 has 20 residues. CDR3 region: CASSQPRDRDLLTNTGELFF. CDR3 DNA: TGCGCCAGCAGCCAACCCCGGGACAGGGACCTCCTGACGAACACCGGGGAGCTGTTTTTT.

The rearrangement joins TRBV10-3 to TRBJ2-3, with D unresolved. This CDR3 has 16 residues. Germline CDR1 ENHRY, CDR2 SYGVKD. V gave up 3 bases and J gave up 1 base, with 14 bases separating them. The chain's CDR3 is CAISDITQRGTDTQYF. The CDR3 nucleotides are TGTGCCATCAGTGACATCACCCAAAGAGGCACAGATACGCAGTATTTT.

V gene TRBV9 combines with J gene TRBJ2-2, with D maybe TRBD1 (6 bases). V was cut by 5 bases and J by 0 bases, with 14 bases left in between. Germline V gene data show CDR1 as SGDLS and CDR2 as YYNGEE. This CDR3 is 16 amino acids long. In nucleotides, the CDR3 is TGTGCCAGCAGTCAATTGACAGGATCGAACACCGGGGAGCTGTTTTTT. Translating it yields CASSQLTGSNTGELFF.

Notes on this clone: Other DNA sequences in the same sample also yield this CDR3. The J gene is TRBJ1-3, the V gene TRBV2; no clear D gene. The germline gives CDR1 SNHLY, CDR2 FYNNEI. V shed 8 bases and J shed 3 bases, with 8 bases lying between them. This CDR3 comprises 12 residues. The CDR3 DNA reads as TGTGCCAGCTCGGAGAGTGGAAACACCATATATTTT. Translating gives CASSESGNTIYF.

This chain connects TRBV30 to TRBJ1-2; 7 bases are shared with TRBD1. The V segment lost 2 bases and the J segment 6 bases; nucleotides outside the gene matches: 3. Germline V gives CDR1 GTSNPN, CDR2 SVGIG (reference sequence). The CDR3 runs 12 residues. The CDR3 DNA follows: TGTGCCTGGAGTACAGGGGCTCATGGCTACACCTTC. Translation gives CAWSTGAHGYTF.

The chain is built from TRBV3-1 (or the pseudogene TRBV3-2) and TRBJ2-2; TRBD2 aligns across 10 bases. J gave up 6 bases and V 10 bases, and 26 bases lay outside the gene matches. CDR1 is LGHDT and CDR2 is YNNKEL in the germline V gene (reference sequence). This CDR3 has 20 amino acids. CDR3 DNA sequence: TGTGCCACCCGGCGGACCCGAGAGCTAGCGGGAGCCTACGGGTCCGGGGAGCTGTTTTTT. Residues: CATRRTRELAGAYGSGELFF.

This chain links TRBV7-2 with TRBJ1-5, with a possible D match to TRBD1 (5 bases). This CDR3 spans 12 amino acids. Trimming removed 6 bases from V and 9 bases from J, with 12 bases in between. The germline V gene has CDR1 SGHTA and CDR2 FQGNSA. The CDR3 DNA sequence: TGTGCCAGCAGTATTCAGGGAAGGCCCCAGCATTTT. Residues: CASSIQGRPQHF.

The rearrangement uses TRBV5-1 and TRBJ1-3; D is perhaps TRBD1 (5 bases). The V gene's germline CDR1 is SGHRS and CDR2 YFSETQ. The CDR3 covers 13 residues. The V end was cut by 7 bases, the J end by 1 base, with 9 bases between. The CDR3 DNA follows: TGCGCCAGCGGCGGGACTTCTGGAAACACCATATATTTT. Translated: CASGGTSGNTIYF.

The chain has TRBV12-5 and TRBJ1-6, with 7 bases matching TRBD1. The J segment lost 7 bases and the V segment lost 7 bases, leaving 16 bases of the junction unmatched. The V gene's germline CDR1 is LGHNT and CDR2 FRNRAP. This CDR3 is 17 amino acids long. In DNA, the CDR3 is TGTGCTAGTGCCCGGGGGACAGCCGATCCTTTCAATTCACCCCTCCACTTT. This encodes CASARGTADPFNSPLHF.

This rearrangement joins TRBV7-2 to TRBJ1-5; D perhaps matches TRBD1 (6 bases). This CDR3 region has 15 residues. The V end lost 2 bases, the J end lost 2 bases, and 10 bases lay between the germline ends. Germline-derived CDR1 and CDR2 are SGHTA and FQGNSA. The CDR3 sequence is CASSLLGAGNQPQHF. The CDR3 DNA sequence: TGTGCCAGCAGCTTATTGGGGGCTGGCAATCAGCCCCAGCATTTT.

The chain carries TRBV7-6 and TRBJ2-7; 9 bases map to TRBD1. This CDR3 is 16 amino acids long. With V trimmed by 1 base and J by 6 bases, 10 bases remained unmatched. Looked up from germline, CDR1 is SGHVS and CDR2 is FNYEAQ. CDR3 nucleotide sequence: TGTGCCAGCAGCTTAGGGTACGGACAGGGGAACTCCGAGCAGTACTTC. Translated, it gives CASSLGYGQGNSEQYF. The variable domain in full, with the rest retrieved from reference TRBV7-6 and TRBJ2-7, is GAGVSQSPRYKVTKRGQDVALRCDPISGHVSLYWYRQALGQGPEFLTYFNYEAQQDKSGLPNDRFSAERPEGSISTLTIQRTEQRDSAMYRCASSLGYGQGNSEQYFGPGTRLTVT.

The chain uses TRBV2 and TRBJ1-5; 8 bases align to TRBD1. The CDR3 runs 14 residues. With 7 bases clipped from V and 6 bases from J, the junction kept 8 bases outside the gene matches. Per germline, CDR1 SNHLY and CDR2 FYNNEI. The CDR3 region has the DNA TGTGCCAGCACTATTACAGGGGGTTTTCAGCCCCAGCATTTT. Protein: CASTITGGFQPQHF.

This clone was found a few times. The chain carries TRBV15 and TRBJ1-4; 7 bases line up with TRBD1. The CDR3 runs 17 residues. Germline V lookup: CDR1 LNHNV, CDR2 YYDKDF (reference sequence). Trimming cost V 3 bases and J 0 bases; bases outside gene matches: 7. This chain's CDR3 is CATSSWGTGATNEKLFF. The CDR3 region has the DNA TGTGCCACCAGCAGTTGGGGAACAGGGGCAACTAATGAAAAACTGTTTTTT.

The rearrangement links TRBV3-1 (or the pseudogene TRBV3-2) to TRBJ2-5; TRBD2 is a possible D gene (5 bases). The germline V gene has CDR1 LGHDT and CDR2 YNNKEL (reference sequence). The CDR3 runs to 13 residues. The germline V and J ends were trimmed by 3 bases and 10 bases, with 15 bases remaining between them. CDR3 DNA sequence: TGTGCCAGCAGCCAGGATACTAGTAGAAGCCAGTACTTC. The encoded protein is CASSQDTSRSQYF.

CDR3 in DNA: TGTGCCAGCACCGAGAGGGCAGATACGCAGTATTTT. It codes for CASTERADTQYF. The rearrangement joins TRBV6-5 to TRBJ2-3; D is perhaps TRBD2 (5 bases). The germline V gene has CDR1 MNHEY and CDR2 SVGAGI. Trimming pared 7 bases from V and 4 bases from J, leaving 9 bases between. The length of the CDR3 is 12 residues.